One sample yielded the 29 T cell receptor beta chains listed below, sequenced in a study of shared clonotypes between healthy human individuals. Terminally differentiated effector memory CD45RA+ cells were excluded from the naive CD8 cells, which were CD45RO-negative and positively selected for CCR7. The table came from immunoSEQ multiplex PCR; TCRdb's copy has only in-frame clones and leaves some out. The table lists 2 million or so clones, approximately 95% of them singletons, with 0.9% to 1.3% in the top ten. The sample comprised naive CD8+ T cells sorted from blood. These receptors were taken from a young man in good health.

The V gene is TRBV6-1, the J gene TRBJ2-7; perhaps TRBD2 as D (6 bases). Trimming took 1 base from V and 3 from J, leaving 10 bases between them. Germline values: CDR1 MNHNS, CDR2 SASEGT. This CDR3 comprises 14 residues. CDR3 residues: CASSEVSGYYEQYF. CDR3 nucleotides: TGTGCCAGCAGTGAAGTTAGCGGTTACTACGAGCAGTACTTC.

The rearrangement uses TRBV19 and TRBJ1-1, with D unresolved. This CDR3 has 13 amino acids. Trimming cost V 4 bases and J 4 bases, with 10 bases left between them. In germline, CDR1 is LNHDA, CDR2 SQIVND (reference sequence). The CDR3 spells CASSTLKGTEAFF. The DNA for the CDR3 is TGTGCCAGTAGTACACTCAAGGGCACTGAAGCTTTCTTT.

The V gene is TRBV19, the J gene TRBJ2-7; D possibly corresponds to TRBD2 (6 bases). Per the germline V gene, CDR1 is LNHDA and CDR2 is SQIVND (reference sequence). Trimming stripped 7 bases from V and 4 bases from J, with 11 bases between. The CDR3 has 12 amino acids. CDR3 loop: CASISSGYEQYF. The CDR3 nucleotides read TGTGCCAGTATAAGTAGCGGATACGAGCAGTACTTC.

V and J are TRBV30 and TRBJ2-3; the match to TRBD1 covers 8 bases. The germline V gene has CDR1 GTSNPN and CDR2 SVGIG (reference sequence). With V trimmed by 2 bases and J by 3 bases, 7 bases remained unmatched. The CDR3 loop spans 15 amino acids. The chain's CDR3 is CAWSLQGVGTDTQYF. The CDR3 DNA reads TGTGCCTGGAGTTTACAGGGGGTAGGGACAGATACGCAGTATTTT.

On this clone: Other DNA sequences in the sample encode the same CDR3. The V gene is TRBV5-1, the J gene TRBJ2-7, with TRBD1 matching 7 bases. The J segment lost 3 bases and the V segment lost 0 bases, leaving 3 bases of the junction unmatched. Looked up from germline, CDR1 is SGHRS and CDR2 is YFSETQ. The CDR3 is 14 residues long. The CDR3 reads CASSLEGASYEQYF. The CDR3 coding sequence is TGCGCCAGCAGCTTGGAGGGGGCCAGCTACGAGCAGTACTTC.

The V gene is TRBV7-8, the J gene TRBJ2-1, with 7 bases identical to TRBD2. This CDR3 has 13 amino acids. Germline values: CDR1 SGHVS, CDR2 FQNEAQ. Unmatched junction bases numbered 4, after V lost 4 bases and J lost 7 bases. The CDR3: CASSSGLLNEQFF. The CDR3 DNA sequence: TGTGCCAGCAGCTCGGGACTACTTAATGAGCAGTTCTTC. Supplemented by reference TRBV7-8 and TRBJ2-1, the full variable domain reads GAGVSQSPRYKVAKRGQDVALRCDPISGHVSLFWYQQALGQGPEFLTYFQNEAQLDKSGLPSDRFFAERPEGSVSTLKIQRTQQEDSAVYLCASSSGLLNEQFFGPGTRLTVL.

The V gene is TRBV10-2, the J gene TRBJ1-1; the D gene is possibly TRBD1 (5 bases). Germline CDR1 WSHSY, CDR2 SAAADI. The length of the CDR3 is 13 residues. Trimming cost V 9 bases and J 5 bases, with 16 bases left between them. CDR3 amino acids: CASLTWAGTEAFF. CDR3 DNA sequence: TGCGCCAGTTTGACGTGGGCAGGGACTGAAGCTTTCTTT.

Concerning this clone: The same CDR3 arises from other DNA sequences in this sample as well. This rearrangement joins TRBV4-1 to TRBJ1-4; 9 positions agree with TRBD1. V lost 4 bases to trimming and J lost 8 bases; unmatched junction nucleotides: 5. The length of the CDR3 is 14 residues. Germline-derived CDR1 and CDR2 are MGHRA and YSYEKL. The CDR3 bases are TGCGCCAGCAGCCCTCGACAGGGGGACGAAAAACTGTTTTTT. Residues: CASSPRQGDEKLFF.

V is TRBV4-1 and J is TRBJ1-1; D uncertain. CDR1 and CDR2 (germline): MGHRA, YSYEKL. V lost 1 base to trimming and J lost 7 bases, with 10 bases between them. There are 13 residues in the CDR3. The CDR3 DNA follows: TGCGCCAGCAGCCAAGGAAGCGGAAATGAAGCTTTCTTT. This codes for CASSQGSGNEAFF.

The rearrangement joins TRBV19 to TRBJ2-2; D may be TRBD2 (6 bases). This CDR3 region has 13 residues. V was cut by 6 bases and J by 6 bases, with 11 bases left in between. Germline V CDR1 and CDR2: LNHDA, SQIVND (reference sequence). Written as DNA, the CDR3 is TGTGCCAGTAGCACTTGGGGGGCCGGGGAGCTGTTTTTT. Translation gives CASSTWGAGELFF.

This clone was detected only once. The chain uses TRBV5-1 and TRBJ2-5; no definite D call. The CDR3 contains 15 residues. Trimming pared 1 base from V and 3 bases from J, leaving 13 bases between. Germline lookup yields CDR1 SGHRS and CDR2 YFSETQ. The CDR3 bases are TGCGCCAGCAGCTTGTACGAGGCAGTTAAAGAGACCCAGTACTTC. Its translation: CASSLYEAVKETQYF.

The chain carries TRBV6-1 and TRBJ2-5, with TRBD2 as a possible D gene (6 bases). The CDR3 runs 16 residues. Germline V gene lookup returns CDR1 MNHNS and CDR2 SASEGT. The V and J ends lost 3 bases and 2 bases respectively, with 16 bases between them. The CDR3 nucleotides read TGTGCCAGCAGTGATTGGGCGGGGACGTTTCAAGAGACCCAGTACTTC. As protein: CASSDWAGTFQETQYF.

The chain is built from TRBV6-1 and TRBJ2-3, with D perhaps TRBD2 (5 bases). The germline gives CDR1 MNHNS, CDR2 SASEGT. The ends were cut back, 2 bases at V and 6 bases at J, with 15 bases in the middle. There are 15 residues in the CDR3. In nucleotides, the CDR3 is TGTGCCAGCAGTGAAAGGACTGCTAGGCCGGATACGCAGTATTTT. The encoded protein is CASSERTARPDTQYF.

The chain uses TRBV27 and TRBJ1-2, with D possibly matching TRBD1 (6 bases). Germline V gene data show CDR1 as MNHEY and CDR2 as SMNVEV (reference sequence). This CDR3 is built from 15 residues. V was shortened by 2 bases and J by 4 bases, with 14 bases between the two germline ends. The CDR3 loop is CASSLNRGTIYGYTF. Here the CDR3 DNA reads TGTGCCAGCAGTTTAAATCGGGGGACAATCTATGGCTACACCTTC.

Points on this clone: Other DNA sequences in this specimen translate into the identical CDR3. The chain links TRBV11-2 to TRBJ2-3; D remains ambiguous. Germline CDR1 and CDR2: SGHAT and FQNNGV. The CDR3 consists of 11 residues. V gave up 6 bases and J gave up 2 bases, with 3 bases separating them. This CDR3 reads CASSYTDTQYF. Here the CDR3 DNA reads TGTGCCAGCAGTTACACAGATACGCAGTATTTT. Using reference TRBV11-2 and TRBJ2-3 for the parts outside the CDR3, the full variable domain is EAGVAQSPRYKIIEKRQSVAFWCNPISGHATLYWYQQILGQGPKLLIQFQNNGVVDDSQLPKDRFSAERLKGVDSTLKIQPAKLEDSAVYLCASSYTDTQYFGPGTRLTVL.

As concerns this clone: Other DNA sequences in this specimen translate into the identical CDR3. The V gene is TRBV7-9, the J gene TRBJ2-7; 9 bases are shared with TRBD1. The germline V gene encodes CDR1 SEHNR and CDR2 FQNEAQ (reference sequence). The CDR3 has 14 amino acids. V trimming: 4 bases; J trimming: 5 bases; junction bases outside the gene matches: 6. The CDR3: CASSSGQGSDEQYF. Written as DNA, the CDR3 is TGTGCCAGCAGCTCGGGACAGGGAAGCGACGAGCAGTACTTC.

The V gene is TRBV6-5, the J gene TRBJ2-2; 7 nucleotides align to TRBD1. This CDR3 is 14 amino acids long. V shed 5 bases, J shed 4 bases, and the junction held 4 bases outside the gene matches. The germline CDR1 and CDR2 sequences are MNHEY and SVGAGI. The CDR3 nucleotides are TGTGCCAGCAGTGACAGGGAAACCACCGGGGAGCTGTTTTTT. Amino acid sequence: CASSDRETTGELFF.

Of note for this clone: The same CDR3 also results from other DNA sequences found in this sample. The chain couples TRBV4-1 to TRBJ2-3, with a weak D call TRBD2 (6 bases). This CDR3 is built from 14 residues. The germline V gene encodes CDR1 MGHRA and CDR2 YSYEKL. The V end was cut by 0 bases, the J end by 3 bases, with 7 bases between. The CDR3 nucleotides read TGCGCCAGCAGCCAAGAGCGGGGTACAGATACGCAGTATTTT. Translating gives CASSQERGTDTQYF.

V gene TRBV7-9 combines with J gene TRBJ2-3, with TRBD2 matching 8 bases. Germline V gene sequence: CDR1 SEHNR, CDR2 FQNEAQ (reference sequence). This CDR3 is built from 14 residues. V shed 11 bases, J shed 3 bases, and the junction held 10 bases outside the gene matches. The CDR3 DNA is TGTGCCGGAACCGGGGGGGCTGGAACAGATACGCAGTATTTT. It specifies CAGTGGAGTDTQYF.

This chain uses TRBV7-9 with TRBJ2-3; 8 nucleotides align to TRBD2. CDR1 is SEHNR, CDR2 FQNEAQ, per germline (reference sequence). This CDR3 spans 15 amino acids. V was pared by 6 bases and J by 1 base, with 6 bases of the junction left unmatched. CDR3: CASRPYSGGTDTQYF. CDR3 nucleotides: TGTGCCAGCAGACCCTATAGCGGGGGCACAGATACGCAGTATTTT. Supplemented by reference TRBV7-9 and TRBJ2-3, the full variable domain reads DTGVSQNPRHKITKRGQNVTFRCDPISEHNRLYWYRQTLGQGPEFLTYFQNEAQLEKSRLLSDRFSAERPKGSFSTLEIQRTEQGDSAMYLCASRPYSGGTDTQYFGPGTRLTVL.

Concerning this clone itself: The same CDR3 also results from other DNA sequences found in this sample. This sequence joins TRBV29-1 and TRBJ2-7; tentatively, D is TRBD2 (5 bases). V lost 4 bases to trimming and J lost 6 bases, with 10 bases between them. Germline CDR1 reads SQVTM; CDR2 reads ANQGSEA. This CDR3 has 11 residues. CDR3 in DNA: TGCAGCGTTGTGGATCGGGGCGAGCAGTACTTC. As protein: CSVVDRGEQYF.

This sequence joins TRBV7-2 and TRBJ2-7, with a weak D call TRBD2 (5 bases). This CDR3 contains 14 residues. Trimming stripped 3 bases from V and 6 bases from J, with 15 bases between. Germline CDR1 and CDR2: SGHTA and FQGNSA. CDR3 residues: CASSLLGAPLEQYF. In DNA form, the CDR3 reads TGTGCCAGCAGCTTGCTGGGAGCTCCTCTCGAGCAGTACTTC.

The rearrangement joins TRBV4-1 to TRBJ1-4; D remains unclear. Trimming removed 0 bases from V and 2 bases from J, with 7 bases in between. CDR1 and CDR2 from the germline V gene are MGHRA and YSYEKL. CDR3 length equals 15 residues. For the CDR3, the DNA is TGCGCCAGCAGCCAAGAACGATCTACTAATGAAAAACTGTTTTTT. It encodes CASSQERSTNEKLFF.

This rearrangement joins TRBV7-6 to TRBJ1-4; 7 bases map to TRBD1. The CDR3 is 15 residues long. With 5 bases clipped from V and 4 bases from J, the junction kept 7 bases outside the gene matches. The germline V gene has CDR1 SGHVS and CDR2 FNYEAQ. The CDR3 sequence: CASSPTAGGNEKLFF. CDR3 DNA sequence: TGTGCCAGCAGCCCGACAGCAGGGGGTAATGAAAAACTGTTTTTT.

This chain uses TRBV9 with TRBJ1-6, with D tentatively TRBD1 (5 bases). V lost 3 bases, J lost 9 bases, and 16 bases lay in between. The germline V gene encodes CDR1 SGDLS and CDR2 YYNGEE. The length of the CDR3 is 15 residues. CDR3 bases: TGTGCCAGCAGCGACTCCGGGGGGGGAAGTTCACCCCTCCACTTT. The encoded protein is CASSDSGGGSSPLHF.

This clone was found once. The gene calls are TRBV5-4 and TRBJ2-1; 10 positions agree with TRBD1. The CDR3 spans 13 residues. Germline assignment: CDR1 SGHNT and CDR2 YYREEE (reference sequence). V lost 3 bases, J lost 7 bases, and 1 base stayed unmatched. The DNA of the CDR3 is TGTGCCAGCAGCTGGGACAGGGGTAATGAGCAGTTCTTC. This gives the protein CASSWDRGNEQFF.

This rearrangement joins TRBV7-2 to TRBJ2-1, with 7 bases aligning to TRBD2. CDR3 length: 15 residues. The germline CDR1 and CDR2 sequences are SGHTA and FQGNSA. J lost 8 bases, V lost 2 bases, and 9 bases had no gene match. The CDR3 nucleotides read TGTGCCAGCAGCTTATTGTGGCAGGGAGGGGATGAGCAGTTCTTC. Protein: CASSLLWQGGDEQFF.

This clone was found once. The chain joins TRBV5-3 to TRBJ2-7; 14 bases are a match to TRBD2. TRBV5-3 is filed as an ORF, its function uncertain. V shed 4 bases and J 4 bases; nucleotides not matched to a gene: 7. This CDR3 contains 16 residues. CDR3 in DNA: TGTGCCAGAAGCCCTCGGACTAGCGGGGGGTCGTACGAGCAGTACTTC. Encoded protein: CARSPRTSGGSYEQYF.

Comments on this clone: Other DNA sequences in this sample translate to the same CDR3. The chain employs TRBV2 and TRBJ2-7; D may be TRBD2 (6 bases). Between the trimmed V and J ends, which lost 1 base and 2 bases, there was a span of 9 bases. Germline V gene lookup returns CDR1 SNHLY and CDR2 FYNNEI. The CDR3 extends over 14 amino acids. The CDR3 DNA reads as TGTGCCAGCAGTGAAGGCGGGATCACCTACGAGCAGTACTTC. This encodes CASSEGGITYEQYF.